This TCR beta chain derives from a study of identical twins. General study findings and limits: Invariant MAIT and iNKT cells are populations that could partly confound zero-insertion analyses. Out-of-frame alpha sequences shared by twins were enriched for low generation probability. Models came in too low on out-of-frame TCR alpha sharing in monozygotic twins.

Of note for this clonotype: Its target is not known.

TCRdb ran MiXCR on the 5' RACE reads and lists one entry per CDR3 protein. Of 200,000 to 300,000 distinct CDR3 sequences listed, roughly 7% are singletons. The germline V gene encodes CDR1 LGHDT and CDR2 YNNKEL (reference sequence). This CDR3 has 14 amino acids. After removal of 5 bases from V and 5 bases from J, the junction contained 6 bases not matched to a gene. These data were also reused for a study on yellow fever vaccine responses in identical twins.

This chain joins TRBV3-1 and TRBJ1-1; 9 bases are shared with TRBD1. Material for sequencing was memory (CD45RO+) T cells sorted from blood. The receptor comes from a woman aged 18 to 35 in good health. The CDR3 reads CASSTQGARTEAFF. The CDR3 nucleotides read TGTGCCAGCAGCACACAGGGGGCGAGAACTGAAGCTTTCTTT.